Listed below are T cell receptor beta chains from one sample, sequenced in a study of blood T cell repertoires in COVID-19. Only in-frame clones appear in the TCRdb table, and some are missing; sequencing was by immunoSEQ multiplex PCR. The repertoire holds about 200,000 clones, 70% to 85% seen once, with 4% to 6.5% in the top ten. Material: PBMCs or T cells enriched from blood (not recorded which). Every receptor here comes from a woman aged 55-70 years with acute COVID-19. Both conserved end residues are part of each CDR3. Each record gives: J gene, clone size, D gene, V gene, CDR3 protein, CDR3 DNA. The D gene is left open where the match is weak. A clone size is listed for some rows: how often the clone was seen (once, few, many), or a class if it is expanded.

TRBJ1-1 few - TRBV18 CASSPRRETGTEAFF TGTGCCAGCTCTCCCCGACGTGAGACAGGTACTGAAGCTTTCTTT
TRBJ1-2 - - TRBV4-3 CASSQDFLPGGGYTF TGCGCCAGCAGCCAAGATTTTCTCCCGGGGGGCGGCTACACCTTC
TRBJ2-5 - - TRBV27 CASSYSSPYQETQYF TGTGCCAGCAGTTACAGTAGTCCCTACCAAGAGACCCAGTACTTC
TRBJ1-1 few TRBD1 TRBV5-1 CASRLSPDRITEAFF TGCGCCAGCCGTCTCTCCCCGGACAGGATCACTGAAGCTTTCTTT
TRBJ2-7 - - TRBV12-3/TRBV12-4 CASSFSGNEQYF TGTGCCAGCAGTTTTTCCGGGAACGAGCAGTACTTC
TRBJ1-1 - - TRBV7-2 CASRGRGMNTEAFF TGTGCCAGCAGGGGCCGGGGGATGAACACTGAAGCTTTCTTT
TRBJ2-1 - - TRBV5-3 CARSLVSGELNEQFF TGTGCCAGAAGCTTGGTCTCGGGAGAGCTAAATGAGCAGTTCTTC
TRBJ1-3 - TRBD1 TRBV10-3 CAISPTGQGNTIYF TGTGCCATCAGCCCGACAGGGCAGGGAAACACCATATATTTT
TRBJ2-3 - TRBD2 TRBV27 CASSLAGEADTQYF TGTGCCAGCTCGCTAGCGGGAGAAGCAGATACGCAGTATTTT
TRBJ2-7 - - TRBV7-9 CASSGLDSSSYEQYF TGTGCCAGCAGCGGCCTCGACAGTAGCTCCTACGAGCAGTACTTC
TRBJ1-1 - - TRBV5-6 CASSRAWTEAFF TGTGCCAGCAGCAGAGCATGGACTGAAGCTTTCTTT
TRBJ1-1 - TRBD1 TRBV7-2 CASSLRTGNTEAFF TGTGCCAGCAGCCTCCGGACAGGCAACACTGAAGCTTTCTTT
TRBJ1-5 - - TRBV10-3 CAIRAGTDGNQPQHF TGTGCCATCAGGGCGGGGACGGATGGCAATCAGCCCCAGCATTTT
TRBJ1-6 - - TRBV15 CATSTSDSPLHF TGTGCCACCAGCACCTCTGATTCACCCCTCCACTTT
TRBJ1-2 - - TRBV6-5 CASSYYRGGYGYTF TGTGCCAGCAGTTACTATAGGGGTGGCTATGGCTACACCTTC
TRBJ2-1 - - TRBV2 CASKMSQNNEQFF TGTGCCAGCAAAATGAGCCAAAACAATGAGCAGTTCTTC
TRBJ1-2 - - TRBV11-2 CASSPITGPPDRNYGYTF TGTGCCAGCAGCCCAATCACAGGGCCCCCAGACCGGAACTATGGCTACACCTTC
TRBJ2-1 - - TRBV5-6 CASSLTVYEQFF TGTGCCAGCAGCTTGACAGTTTATGAGCAGTTCTTC
TRBJ1-6 - TRBD1 TRBV5-1 CASSSGGADNSPLHF TGCGCCAGCAGCTCAGGGGGCGCGGATAATTCACCCCTCCACTTT
TRBJ1-5 - - TRBV5-6 CASSPPGGQPQHF TGTGCCAGCAGCCCCCCGGGGGGCCAGCCCCAGCATTTT
TRBJ2-1 - - TRBV7-8 CASSLQGRNYNEQFF TGTGCCAGCAGCCTACAGGGGAGGAACTACAATGAGCAGTTCTTC
TRBJ2-1 - TRBD2 TRBV14 CASSHSPSGSVNEQFF TGTGCCAGCAGCCACTCCCCTAGCGGGAGTGTCAATGAGCAGTTCTTC
TRBJ1-6 - - TRBV9 CASSGSTASNSPLHF TGTGCCAGCAGCGGATCGACAGCCAGTAATTCACCCCTCCACTTT
TRBJ2-3 - TRBD2 TRBV3-1/TRBV3-2 CASSQGSGGASDTQYF TGTGCCAGCAGCCAAGGTAGCGGGGGGGCCTCAGATACGCAGTATTTT
TRBJ2-7 - - TRBV12-3/TRBV12-4 CASSTGRVQYF TGTGCCAGCAGCACCGGGCGGGTGCAGTACTTC
TRBJ2-1 - - TRBV4-1 CASSSTSGSSYNEQFF TGCGCCAGCAGCAGTACCTCCGGGAGCTCCTACAATGAGCAGTTCTTC
TRBJ2-3 - TRBD1 TRBV6-5 CASSLDRGQDTQYF TGTGCCAGCAGTTTGGACAGGGGGCAGGATACGCAGTATTTT
TRBJ1-5 - TRBD1 TRBV5-1 CASSSGQGGQPQHF TGCGCCAGCAGCTCCGGACAGGGGGGTCAGCCCCAGCATTTT
TRBJ1-2 - - TRBV6-5 CASSYSKQGRNYGYTF TGTGCCAGCAGTTACTCGAAACAGGGAAGGAACTATGGCTACACCTTC
TRBJ2-4 - TRBD2 TRBV11-2 CASSLNAGASITNIQYF TGTGCCAGCAGCTTAAATGCGGGAGCGAGTATCACAAACATTCAGTACTTC
TRBJ2-5 many - TRBV9 CASSVAGRYQETQYF TGTGCCAGCAGCGTAGCTGGGAGGTACCAAGAGACCCAGTACTTC
TRBJ2-1 - - TRBV7-6 CASSLTVITNNEQFF TGTGCCAGCAGCTTGACGGTTATCACTAACAATGAGCAGTTCTTC
TRBJ2-3 - - TRBV10-3 CAISEGGTSTDTQYF TGTGCCATCAGTGAGGGCGGGACTAGCACAGATACGCAGTATTTT
TRBJ2-1 - TRBD2 TRBV19 CASSIDLAGSYNEQFF TGTGCCAGTAGTATAGATCTAGCGGGCTCCTACAATGAGCAGTTCTTC
TRBJ1-2 - TRBD1 TRBV6-2/TRBV6-3 CASTPDRGRFGYTF TGTGCCAGCACCCCGGACAGGGGGCGCTTTGGCTACACCTTC
TRBJ1-6 - - TRBV30 CAWKGDTFFSYNSPLHF TGTGCCTGGAAGGGGGACACGTTCTTCTCCTATAATTCACCCCTCCACTTT
TRBJ1-1 - TRBD1 TRBV4-1 CASSQTGQGATEAFF TGCGCCAGCAGCCAAACCGGACAGGGCGCCACTGAAGCTTTCTTT
TRBJ1-1 - - TRBV2 CASSEALRDLTEAFF TGTGCCAGCAGTGAAGCGCTTCGGGATTTGACTGAAGCTTTCTTT
TRBJ2-1 - TRBD2 TRBV10-2 CASSSGGAAEQFF TGCGCCAGCAGTAGCGGGGGGGCCGCCGAGCAGTTCTTC
TRBJ1-1 - TRBD1 TRBV7-9 CASSLVGRGNAEAFF TGTGCCAGCAGCTTAGTCGGCAGGGGGAATGCTGAAGCTTTCTTT
TRBJ2-1 - TRBD2 TRBV19 CASSRLAGIYNEQFF TGTGCCAGTAGTCGTCTAGCGGGGATCTACAATGAGCAGTTCTTC
TRBJ2-1 - TRBD1 TRBV27 CASSPTGKGYNEQFF TGTGCCAGCAGTCCGACAGGGAAGGGTTACAATGAGCAGTTCTTC
TRBJ2-2 - TRBD2 TRBV28 CASTVGGAVGELFF TGTGCCAGCACCGTCGGGGGGGCGGTCGGGGAGCTGTTTTTT
TRBJ1-2 - - TRBV9 CASSGGDYGYTF TGTGCCAGCAGCGGGGGGGACTATGGCTACACCTTC
TRBJ2-1 - - TRBV5-4 CASSPGKRHNEQFF TGTGCCAGCAGCCCTGGGAAGCGGCACAATGAGCAGTTCTTC
TRBJ2-4 - TRBD2 TRBV12-3/TRBV12-4 CASSGTRNIQYF TGTGCCAGCAGTGGGACTAGAAACATTCAGTACTTC
TRBJ1-4 - - TRBV7-9 CASSLLIQAPMFF TGTGCCAGCAGCTTACTAATACAGGCCCCAATGTTTTTT
TRBJ2-3 - TRBD2 TRBV11-2 CASSWDYNTDTQYF TGTGCCAGCAGCTGGGACTATAACACAGATACGCAGTATTTT
TRBJ1-5 - TRBD1 TRBV5-1 CASSHGQGGNQPQHF TGCGCCAGCAGCCACGGACAGGGGGGCAATCAGCCCCAGCATTTT
TRBJ1-1 once - TRBV6-2/TRBV6-3 CASSYSKGRMNTEAFF TGTGCCAGCAGTTACTCGAAGGGGAGGATGAACACTGAAGCTTTCTTT
TRBJ2-1 - TRBD2 TRBV6-2/TRBV6-3 CASSTGLEALVEQFF TGTGCCAGCAGCACAGGACTAGAGGCCCTTGTTGAGCAGTTCTTC
TRBJ2-2 - TRBD1 TRBV9 CASSVGQGVSTGELFF TGTGCCAGCAGCGTAGGGCAGGGGGTGAGCACCGGGGAGCTGTTTTTT
TRBJ2-2 - TRBD2 TRBV4-3 CASSQEGIAGGGELFF TGCGCCAGCAGCCAAGAGGGGATAGCGGGAGGCGGGGAGCTGTTTTTT
TRBJ2-1 few - TRBV19 CASNARGYNEQFF TGTGCCAGTAACGCCAGGGGATACAATGAGCAGTTCTTC
TRBJ2-3 - TRBD1 TRBV11-2 CASSWTGDYRDTQYF TGTGCCAGCAGCTGGACAGGGGACTATCGGGATACGCAGTATTTT